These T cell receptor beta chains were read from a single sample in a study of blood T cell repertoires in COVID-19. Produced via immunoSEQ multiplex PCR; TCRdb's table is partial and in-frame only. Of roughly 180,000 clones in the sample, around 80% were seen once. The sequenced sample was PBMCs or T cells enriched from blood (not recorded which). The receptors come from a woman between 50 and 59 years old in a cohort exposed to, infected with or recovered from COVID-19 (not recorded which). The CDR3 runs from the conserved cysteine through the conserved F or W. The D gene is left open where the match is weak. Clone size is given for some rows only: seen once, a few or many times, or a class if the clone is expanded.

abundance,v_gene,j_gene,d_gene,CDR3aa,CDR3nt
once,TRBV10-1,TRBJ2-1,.,CASSSRGDSSYNEQFF,TGCGCCAGTTCTTCTAGGGGCGATAGCTCCTACAATGAGCAGTTCTTC
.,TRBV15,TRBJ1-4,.,CATSRDRHARGGEKLFF,TGTGCCACCAGCAGAGATCGGCACGCTAGGGGTGGCGAAAAACTGTTTTTT
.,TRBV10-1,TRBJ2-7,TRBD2,CASSRTSGRSYEQYF,TGCGCCAGCAGTAGGACTAGCGGGAGATCCTACGAGCAGTACTTC
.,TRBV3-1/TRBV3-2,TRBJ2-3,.,CASSYRPAGTRDTQYF,TGTGCCAGCAGCTACCGGCCGGCTGGAACGAGGGATACGCAGTATTTT
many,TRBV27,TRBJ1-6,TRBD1,CASNNGQGNNSPLHF,TGTGCCAGCAACAACGGACAGGGAAACAATTCACCCCTCCACTTT
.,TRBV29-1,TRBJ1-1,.,CSVERRATEAFF,TGCAGCGTTGAACGCAGGGCCACTGAAGCTTTCTTT
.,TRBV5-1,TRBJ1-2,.,CASSSSDINYGYTF,TGCGCCAGCAGCTCCTCGGACATTAACTATGGCTACACCTTC
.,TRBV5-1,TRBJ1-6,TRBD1,CASSSGDRGGEEPLHF,TGCGCCAGCAGCTCGGGAGACAGGGGCGGGGAAGAACCCCTCCACTTT
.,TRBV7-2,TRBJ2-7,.,CASSYLRHYEQYF,TGTGCCAGCAGTTATCTGAGACATTACGAGCAGTACTTC
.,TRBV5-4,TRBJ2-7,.,CASSDNWSYEQYF,TGTGCCAGTTCAGACAATTGGTCCTACGAGCAGTACTTC
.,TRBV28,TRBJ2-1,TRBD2,CASSFGGGGNEQFF,TGTGCCAGCAGTTTCGGGGGGGGAGGGAATGAGCAGTTCTTC
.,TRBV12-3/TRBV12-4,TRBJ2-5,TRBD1,CASSEQGMETQYF,TGTGCCAGCAGTGAACAGGGGATGGAGACCCAGTACTTC
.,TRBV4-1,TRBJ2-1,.,CASSQGGGAYNEQFF,TGCGCCAGCAGCCAAGGAGGCGGAGCCTACAATGAGCAGTTCTTC
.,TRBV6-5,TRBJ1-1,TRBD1,CASSYKGTGIRTEAFF,TGTGCCAGCAGTTACAAGGGGACAGGTATAAGGACTGAAGCTTTCTTT
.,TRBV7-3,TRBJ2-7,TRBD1,CASSLNNAGQGYEQYF,TGTGCCAGCAGCTTGAACAATGCGGGACAGGGATACGAGCAGTACTTC
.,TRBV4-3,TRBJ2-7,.,CASSQDAVFGEHAYEQYF,TGCGCCAGCAGCCAAGATGCGGTCTTCGGGGAGCATGCCTACGAGCAGTACTTC
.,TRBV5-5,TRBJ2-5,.,CATSGGGNQETQYF,TGTGCCACCTCGGGCGGGGGCAACCAAGAGACCCAGTACTTC
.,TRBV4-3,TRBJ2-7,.,CASSQAPQDWGEQYF,TGCGCCAGCAGCCAAGCGCCCCAGGACTGGGGCGAGCAGTACTTC
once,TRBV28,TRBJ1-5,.,CASSSRGTGTQPQHF,TGTGCCAGCAGTTCCAGGGGAACGGGGACTCAGCCCCAGCATTTT
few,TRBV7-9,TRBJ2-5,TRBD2,CASSLASGLGLRSTETQYF,TGTGCCAGCAGCTTAGCGTCGGGACTAGGTTTAAGGTCGACCGAGACCCAGTACTTC
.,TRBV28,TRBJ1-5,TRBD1,CASSFDRGSNQPQHF,TGTGCCAGCAGTTTTGACAGGGGGAGTAATCAGCCCCAGCATTTT
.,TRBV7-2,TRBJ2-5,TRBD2,CASSLVPTGGETQYF,TGTGCCAGCAGCTTAGTCCCGACGGGGGGAGAGACCCAGTACTTC
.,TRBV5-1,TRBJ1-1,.,CASSLDVKGLHAFF,TGCGCCAGCAGCTTGGACGTCAAGGGGCTACACGCTTTCTTT
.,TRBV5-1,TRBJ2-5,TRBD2,CASSGSNLRTSGRGWETQYF,TGCGCCAGCAGCGGCTCCAATTTGAGGACTAGCGGGAGGGGCTGGGAGACCCAGTACTTC
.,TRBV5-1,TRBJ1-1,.,CASSLAPGGRLTEAFF,TGCGCCAGCAGCTTGGCCCCCGGGGGGCGTCTCACTGAAGCTTTCTTT
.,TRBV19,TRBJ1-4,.,CASGGSMFEKLFF,TGTGCCAGTGGGGGGTCGATGTTTGAAAAACTGTTTTTT
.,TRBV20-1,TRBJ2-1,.,CSPFSPGEQFF,TGCAGCCCTTTCTCCCCCGGTGAGCAGTTCTTC
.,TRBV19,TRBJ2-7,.,CASSISSGQNYEQYF,TGTGCCAGTAGTATCTCTTCTGGACAGAACTACGAGCAGTACTTC
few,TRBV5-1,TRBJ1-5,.,CASSLDSPNQPQHF,TGCGCCAGCAGCTTGGACTCCCCCAATCAGCCCCAGCATTTT
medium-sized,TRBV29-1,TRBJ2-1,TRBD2,CSVEVWEGSYNEQFF,TGCAGCGTTGAAGTTTGGGAGGGGTCCTACAATGAGCAGTTCTTC
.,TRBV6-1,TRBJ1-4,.,CASSDRDWNEKLFF,TGTGCCAGCAGTGATAGGGACTGGAATGAAAAACTGTTTTTT
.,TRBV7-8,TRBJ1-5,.,CASSLGGSYQPQHF,TGTGCCAGCAGCTTAGGAGGATCCTATCAGCCCCAGCATTTT
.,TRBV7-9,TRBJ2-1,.,CASSLGASSYNEQFF,TGTGCCAGCAGCTTAGGGGCGAGCTCCTACAATGAGCAGTTCTTC
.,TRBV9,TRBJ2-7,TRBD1,CASNRGQGAGEQYF,TGTGCCAGCAACAGAGGACAGGGGGCTGGCGAGCAGTACTTC
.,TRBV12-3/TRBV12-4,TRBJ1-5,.,CASSLDLNQPQHF,TGTGCCAGCAGTTTAGATTTAAATCAGCCCCAGCATTTT
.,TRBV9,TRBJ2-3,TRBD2,CASSVGGGASTDTQYF,TGTGCCAGCAGCGTAGGGGGAGGGGCTAGCACAGATACGCAGTATTTT
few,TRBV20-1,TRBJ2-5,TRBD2,CSASLSSGQETQYF,TGCAGTGCTAGTTTGTCTAGCGGACAAGAGACCCAGTACTTC
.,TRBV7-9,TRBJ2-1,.,CASSSPSSTYNEQFF,TGTGCCAGCAGCTCGCCTTCTAGTACCTACAATGAGCAGTTCTTC
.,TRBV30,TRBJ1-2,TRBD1,CAWSNQQGAGGYTF,TGTGCCTGGAGTAACCAACAGGGGGCGGGTGGCTACACCTTC
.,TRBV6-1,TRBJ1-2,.,CASSEARKQSNYGYTF,TGTGCCAGCAGTGAAGCCCGCAAACAAAGTAACTATGGCTACACCTTC
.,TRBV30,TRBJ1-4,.,CAWSAANEKLFF,TGTGCCTGGAGTGCTGCTAATGAAAAACTGTTTTTT
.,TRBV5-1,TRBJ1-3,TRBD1,CASSLGDRDGNTIYF,TGCGCCAGCAGCTTGGGGGACAGGGATGGAAACACCATATATTTT
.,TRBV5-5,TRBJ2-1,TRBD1,CASSYIRTGVSNEQFF,TGTGCCAGCAGCTACATTCGGACAGGTGTTAGCAATGAGCAGTTCTTC
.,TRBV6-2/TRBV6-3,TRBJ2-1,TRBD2,CASSSAGGNHNEQFF,TGTGCCAGCAGTTCAGCGGGGGGGAATCACAATGAGCAGTTCTTC
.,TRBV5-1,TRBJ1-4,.,CASSRIQGANEKLFF,TGCGCCAGCAGCCGCATACAGGGAGCTAATGAAAAACTGTTTTTT
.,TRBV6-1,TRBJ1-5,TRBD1,CASSDRDRDQPQHF,TGTGCCAGCAGTGATAGAGACAGGGATCAGCCCCAGCATTTT
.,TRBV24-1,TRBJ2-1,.,CATSPSTGRQFF,TGTGCCACCAGTCCGTCCACCGGTCGGCAGTTCTTC
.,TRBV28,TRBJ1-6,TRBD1,CASSSLRGLGSNSPLHF,TGTGCCAGCAGTTCCCTAAGGGGGCTCGGCTCCAATTCACCCCTCCACTTT
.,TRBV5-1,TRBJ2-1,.,CASGGGELYNEQFF,TGCGCCAGCGGGGGCGGAGAACTCTACAATGAGCAGTTCTTC
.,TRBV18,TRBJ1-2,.,CASSPIQGTYGYTF,TGTGCCAGCTCACCTATACAGGGAACCTATGGCTACACCTTC
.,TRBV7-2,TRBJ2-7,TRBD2,CASSSVAGTRAEQYF,TGTGCCAGCAGCTCCGTAGCGGGAACAAGAGCCGAGCAGTACTTC
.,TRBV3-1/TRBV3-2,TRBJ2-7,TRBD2,CASSHEGTSGSYEQYF,TGTGCCAGCAGCCACGAAGGGACTAGCGGGAGTTACGAGCAGTACTTC
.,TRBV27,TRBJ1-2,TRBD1,CASSWGQGGAYGYTF,TGTGCCAGCAGTTGGGGACAGGGTGGGGCCTATGGCTACACCTTC
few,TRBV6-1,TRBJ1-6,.,CASSEKITGTILHF,TGTGCCAGCAGTGAAAAAATCACAGGAACGATCCTCCACTTT
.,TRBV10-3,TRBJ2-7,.,CAISESKGALEQYF,TGTGCCATCAGTGAGTCGAAAGGGGCCCTAGAGCAGTACTTC
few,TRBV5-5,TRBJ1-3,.,CASSLAIDRTGNTIYF,TGTGCCAGCAGCTTGGCCATCGACAGGACTGGAAACACCATATATTTT
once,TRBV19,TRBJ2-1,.,CASSIQRDNEQFF,TGTGCCAGTAGTATTCAGCGGGACAATGAGCAGTTCTTC